This is a list of T cell receptor beta chains from one sample in a study of T cell responses to AZD1222 COVID-19 vaccine. Data came from immunoSEQ multiplex PCR; TCRdb stores just in-frame clones and leaves some out. The table lists 70,000 to 85,000 clones, around four fifths of them singletons. The sequenced sample was peripheral blood, obtained 28 days after the second AZD1222 dose. These receptors were taken from an adult who received the AZD1222 COVID-19 vaccine. Both conserved end residues are part of each CDR3. Fields, in order: J gene, D gene, clone size, V gene, CDR3 protein, CDR3 DNA. D genes are given only for firm matches. Expanded clones get a size class; other rows say once, few or many, or leave the size out.

J gene: TRBJ1-2; D gene: TRBD1; clone size: NA; V gene: TRBV5-8; CDR3 protein: CASSAGQGRGYTF; CDR3 DNA: TGTGCCAGCAGCGCCGGACAGGGACGAGGCTACACCTTC
J gene: TRBJ2-7; D gene: TRBD1; clone size: NA; V gene: TRBV28; CDR3 protein: CASTDREGQYF; CDR3 DNA: TGTGCCAGTACCGACAGGGAAGGGCAGTACTTC
J gene: TRBJ2-1; D gene: NA; clone size: once; V gene: TRBV12-3/TRBV12-4; CDR3 protein: CASSLARLDEQFF; CDR3 DNA: TGTGCCAGCAGTTTAGCCCGGTTGGACGAGCAGTTCTTC
J gene: TRBJ1-5; D gene: TRBD1; clone size: NA; V gene: TRBV29-1; CDR3 protein: CSAGTDNNQPQHF; CDR3 DNA: TGCAGCGCAGGGACAGATAACAATCAGCCCCAGCATTTT
J gene: TRBJ1-2; D gene: NA; clone size: NA; V gene: TRBV5-4; CDR3 protein: CASTLLGINYGYTF; CDR3 DNA: TGTGCCAGCACCCTCTTGGGAATAAACTATGGCTACACCTTC
J gene: TRBJ1-2; D gene: NA; clone size: NA; V gene: TRBV5-5; CDR3 protein: CASSPTSRINNDYGYTF; CDR3 DNA: TGTGCCAGCAGCCCTACCTCGAGGATCAACAACGACTATGGCTACACCTTC
J gene: TRBJ1-4; D gene: NA; clone size: NA; V gene: TRBV29-1; CDR3 protein: CSATRGGRSEKLFF; CDR3 DNA: TGCAGCGCCACCCGAGGGGGACGGTCCGAAAAACTGTTTTTT
J gene: TRBJ1-4; D gene: TRBD1; clone size: NA; V gene: TRBV5-5; CDR3 protein: CASSFGQANEKLFF; CDR3 DNA: TGTGCCAGCAGCTTTGGACAGGCTAATGAAAAACTGTTTTTT
J gene: TRBJ1-3; D gene: NA; clone size: NA; V gene: TRBV30; CDR3 protein: CAWSVWGRGSSGNTIYF; CDR3 DNA: TGTGCCTGGAGTGTATGGGGCAGGGGATCGTCTGGAAACACCATATATTTT
J gene: TRBJ2-1; D gene: TRBD2; clone size: NA; V gene: TRBV3-1/TRBV3-2; CDR3 protein: CASSQGEGYEQFF; CDR3 DNA: TGTGCCAGCAGCCAAGGGGAGGGATATGAGCAGTTCTTC
J gene: TRBJ2-1; D gene: NA; clone size: NA; V gene: TRBV19; CDR3 protein: CASSPLAGALGEQFF; CDR3 DNA: TGTGCCAGTAGTCCATTGGCGGGGGCCTTAGGTGAGCAGTTCTTC
J gene: TRBJ2-4; D gene: NA; clone size: NA; V gene: TRBV28; CDR3 protein: CASTEGGIQYF; CDR3 DNA: TGTGCCAGCACCGAGGGGGGCATTCAGTACTTC
J gene: TRBJ2-5; D gene: TRBD2; clone size: NA; V gene: TRBV5-1; CDR3 protein: CASSPSPTSGRRETQYF; CDR3 DNA: TGCGCCAGCAGCCCTAGCCCGACTAGCGGGAGGAGGGAGACCCAGTACTTC
J gene: TRBJ2-5; D gene: TRBD1; clone size: NA; V gene: TRBV19; CDR3 protein: CASSVAGQVGETQYF; CDR3 DNA: TGTGCCAGTAGTGTTGCGGGACAGGTCGGGGAGACCCAGTACTTC
J gene: TRBJ2-7; D gene: NA; clone size: NA; V gene: TRBV2; CDR3 protein: CASSGAPYEQYF; CDR3 DNA: TGTGCCAGCAGTGGGGCTCCCTACGAGCAGTACTTC
J gene: TRBJ1-5; D gene: TRBD1; clone size: NA; V gene: TRBV19; CDR3 protein: CASSGGGQPQHF; CDR3 DNA: TGTGCCAGTTCAGGGGGCGGTCAGCCCCAGCATTTT
J gene: TRBJ1-3; D gene: NA; clone size: NA; V gene: TRBV28; CDR3 protein: CASSLPELGGNTIYF; CDR3 DNA: TGTGCCAGCAGTCTCCCGGAACTCGGTGGAAACACCATATATTTT
J gene: TRBJ2-7; D gene: TRBD2; clone size: NA; V gene: TRBV5-4; CDR3 protein: CASSLTSGRVQEQYF; CDR3 DNA: TGTGCCAGCAGCTTGACTAGCGGGAGGGTTCAGGAGCAGTACTTC
J gene: TRBJ2-3; D gene: TRBD1; clone size: NA; V gene: TRBV3-1/TRBV3-2; CDR3 protein: CASSETGGTDTQYF; CDR3 DNA: TGTGCCAGCAGCGAGACAGGGGGCACAGATACGCAGTATTTT
J gene: TRBJ2-5; D gene: NA; clone size: NA; V gene: TRBV30; CDR3 protein: CAWSSRIETGGKETQYF; CDR3 DNA: TGTGCCTGGAGTTCCCGCATAGAGACAGGCGGAAAAGAGACCCAGTACTTC
J gene: TRBJ2-7; D gene: TRBD2; clone size: NA; V gene: TRBV28; CDR3 protein: CASSLSLAGGEQYF; CDR3 DNA: TGTGCCAGCAGTTTGTCTCTAGCGGGAGGCGAGCAGTACTTC
J gene: TRBJ1-2; D gene: NA; clone size: NA; V gene: TRBV9; CDR3 protein: CASSVTGTSYGYTF; CDR3 DNA: TGTGCCAGCAGCGTTACCGGGACTTCGTATGGCTACACCTTC
J gene: TRBJ1-2; D gene: NA; clone size: NA; V gene: TRBV28; CDR3 protein: CASGGSRRPNGYTF; CDR3 DNA: TGTGCCAGCGGGGGGTCTCGGAGACCTAACGGCTACACCTTC
J gene: TRBJ1-5; D gene: NA; clone size: NA; V gene: TRBV6-2/TRBV6-3; CDR3 protein: CASSYRRAGAYSNQPQHF; CDR3 DNA: TGTGCCAGCAGTTACAGGAGAGCTGGGGCCTATAGCAATCAGCCCCAGCATTTT
J gene: TRBJ2-1; D gene: NA; clone size: NA; V gene: TRBV7-9; CDR3 protein: CASGLSSSYNEQFF; CDR3 DNA: TGTGCCAGCGGACTATCAAGCTCCTACAATGAGCAGTTCTTC
J gene: TRBJ1-2; D gene: NA; clone size: few; V gene: TRBV6-2/TRBV6-3; CDR3 protein: CASSYAQSRYTF; CDR3 DNA: TGTGCCAGCAGTTACGCCCAATCGAGGTACACCTTC
J gene: TRBJ1-1; D gene: NA; clone size: NA; V gene: TRBV28; CDR3 protein: CASSTGSGTEAFF; CDR3 DNA: TGTGCCAGCAGCACAGGGTCGGGAACTGAAGCTTTCTTT
J gene: TRBJ2-1; D gene: TRBD2; clone size: NA; V gene: TRBV5-6; CDR3 protein: CASSLRSSGNYNEQFF; CDR3 DNA: TGTGCCAGCAGCTTGAGATCTAGCGGGAACTACAATGAGCAGTTCTTC
J gene: TRBJ1-3; D gene: NA; clone size: NA; V gene: TRBV28; CDR3 protein: CASRPTGTSGNTIYF; CDR3 DNA: TGTGCCAGCAGACCCACAGGGACCTCTGGAAACACCATATATTTT
J gene: TRBJ2-5; D gene: NA; clone size: NA; V gene: TRBV12-3/TRBV12-4; CDR3 protein: CASSFGGETQYF; CDR3 DNA: TGTGCCAGCAGTTTTGGTGGCGAGACCCAGTACTTC
J gene: TRBJ1-2; D gene: NA; clone size: NA; V gene: TRBV5-1; CDR3 protein: CASRVTADGNYGYTF; CDR3 DNA: TGCGCCAGCAGGGTGACGGCAGATGGAAACTATGGCTACACCTTC
J gene: TRBJ2-1; D gene: TRBD2; clone size: NA; V gene: TRBV11-2; CDR3 protein: CASRMTSGRSKYNEQFF; CDR3 DNA: TGTGCCAGCAGGATGACTAGCGGGAGGTCAAAATACAATGAGCAGTTCTTC
J gene: TRBJ2-1; D gene: TRBD2; clone size: NA; V gene: TRBV10-3; CDR3 protein: CAIKENPAGDSYNEQFF; CDR3 DNA: TGTGCCATCAAAGAAAATCCGGCGGGAGATTCCTACAATGAGCAGTTCTTC
J gene: TRBJ2-7; D gene: TRBD1; clone size: NA; V gene: TRBV7-2; CDR3 protein: CASSGGTGGSRNEQYF; CDR3 DNA: TGTGCCAGCAGCGGAGGGACAGGGGGCTCAAGGAACGAGCAGTACTTC
J gene: TRBJ2-7; D gene: NA; clone size: NA; V gene: TRBV3-1/TRBV3-2; CDR3 protein: CASSHQAPYEQYF; CDR3 DNA: TGTGCCAGCAGCCATCAGGCACCATACGAGCAGTACTTC
J gene: TRBJ2-1; D gene: NA; clone size: NA; V gene: TRBV7-8; CDR3 protein: CASTQTRVSYNEQFF; CDR3 DNA: TGTGCCAGCACCCAGACCCGGGTCTCCTACAATGAGCAGTTCTTC
J gene: TRBJ1-1; D gene: NA; clone size: once; V gene: TRBV11-1; CDR3 protein: CASSQRPNTEAFF; CDR3 DNA: TGTGCCAGCAGCCAGCGCCCGAACACTGAAGCTTTCTTT
J gene: TRBJ1-5; D gene: NA; clone size: few; V gene: TRBV18; CDR3 protein: CASSLLQDQPQHF; CDR3 DNA: TGTGCCAGCTCACTTCTTCAGGATCAGCCCCAGCATTTT
J gene: TRBJ1-4; D gene: NA; clone size: few; V gene: TRBV27; CDR3 protein: CASSFANGVATNEKLFF; CDR3 DNA: TGTGCCAGCAGTTTCGCAAACGGAGTTGCAACTAATGAAAAACTGTTTTTT
J gene: TRBJ1-5; D gene: NA; clone size: once; V gene: TRBV7-2; CDR3 protein: CASSPQGTSNQPQHF; CDR3 DNA: TGTGCCAGCAGCCCCCAGGGTACAAGCAATCAGCCCCAGCATTTT
J gene: TRBJ1-2; D gene: NA; clone size: NA; V gene: TRBV10-3; CDR3 protein: CAISEGGANYGYTF; CDR3 DNA: TGTGCCATCAGTGAAGGCGGAGCTAACTATGGCTACACCTTC
J gene: TRBJ2-1; D gene: TRBD2; clone size: NA; V gene: TRBV19; CDR3 protein: CASSIGEGEQFF; CDR3 DNA: TGTGCCAGTAGTATAGGGGAGGGTGAGCAGTTCTTC
J gene: TRBJ1-6; D gene: NA; clone size: NA; V gene: TRBV19; CDR3 protein: CASSGGVNSPLHF; CDR3 DNA: TGTGCCAGTAGTGGGGGAGTCAATTCACCCCTCCACTTT
J gene: TRBJ2-2; D gene: TRBD1; clone size: NA; V gene: TRBV30; CDR3 protein: CAWTKGDRANTGELFF; CDR3 DNA: TGTGCCTGGACCAAGGGGGACAGGGCGAACACCGGGGAGCTGTTTTTT
J gene: TRBJ1-2; D gene: NA; clone size: NA; V gene: TRBV7-9; CDR3 protein: CASSSSSGTYYGYTF; CDR3 DNA: TGTGCCAGCAGCTCCTCCTCGGGGACCTACTATGGCTACACCTTC
J gene: TRBJ2-5; D gene: TRBD1; clone size: once; V gene: TRBV12-5; CDR3 protein: CASGNDRVVETQYF; CDR3 DNA: TGTGCTAGTGGGAATGACAGGGTGGTGGAGACCCAGTACTTC
J gene: TRBJ2-3; D gene: NA; clone size: NA; V gene: TRBV5-8; CDR3 protein: CASSRTGFADTQYF; CDR3 DNA: TGTGCCAGCAGCCGAACAGGGTTCGCAGATACGCAGTATTTT
J gene: TRBJ2-1; D gene: NA; clone size: NA; V gene: TRBV4-2; CDR3 protein: CASSQDPGLEQFF; CDR3 DNA: TGTGCCAGCAGCCAAGATCCGGGACTCGAGCAGTTCTTC
J gene: TRBJ1-3; D gene: NA; clone size: NA; V gene: TRBV5-4; CDR3 protein: CASSLDGGFSGNTIYF; CDR3 DNA: TGTGCCAGCAGCTTGGACGGGGGATTCTCTGGAAACACCATATATTTT
J gene: TRBJ1-1; D gene: NA; clone size: NA; V gene: TRBV11-3; CDR3 protein: CASSLDSIGEAFF; CDR3 DNA: TGTGCCAGCAGCTTAGATTCAATCGGGGAAGCTTTCTTT
J gene: TRBJ2-1; D gene: TRBD2; clone size: NA; V gene: TRBV7-8; CDR3 protein: CASSLRLAAYNEQFF; CDR3 DNA: TGTGCCAGCAGCCTAAGACTAGCGGCCTACAATGAGCAGTTCTTC
J gene: TRBJ2-5; D gene: TRBD1; clone size: NA; V gene: TRBV7-2; CDR3 protein: CASSRDSGSETQYF; CDR3 DNA: TGTGCCAGCAGCCGGGACAGTGGGTCGGAGACCCAGTACTTC
J gene: TRBJ2-6; D gene: TRBD1; clone size: NA; V gene: TRBV7-3; CDR3 protein: CASSLEGQGSGANVLTF; CDR3 DNA: TGTGCCAGCAGCTTAGAGGGACAGGGGTCTGGGGCCAACGTCCTGACTTTC
J gene: TRBJ2-7; D gene: NA; clone size: NA; V gene: TRBV19; CDR3 protein: CASSISDNEQYF; CDR3 DNA: TGTGCCAGTAGTATTTCAGATAACGAGCAGTACTTC